Following are 28 T cell receptor beta chains from one sample sequenced in a study of CD8+ T cells in alopecia areata. As the sequencing template, cDNA was produced by extracting RNA and reverse transcribing it. Sequenced by immunoSEQ multiplex PCR; TCRdb stores in-frame clones only, minus some. In the table there are about 150,000 clones, 40% to 50% of which are singletons. The material sequenced was CD4+ T cells sorted from blood. These TCRs come from a human donor with alopecia areata.

This clone was counted a few times. V usage is TRBV2 and J usage is TRBJ2-1; 13 bases are a match to TRBD2. Trimming at V came to 7 bases and at J to 7 bases, leaving 10 bases not matched to a gene. The length of the CDR3 is 16 residues. CDR1 and CDR2 (germline): SNHLY, FYNNEI. CDR3 residues: CASTWVRLAGGNEQFF. The CDR3 DNA reads as TGTGCCAGCACGTGGGTCCGACTAGCGGGAGGTAATGAGCAGTTCTTC.

V is TRBV29-1 and J is TRBJ2-1, with 7 bases identical to TRBD1. Losses at the gene ends were 5 bases for V and 4 bases for J; bases not matched to a gene: 17. The CDR3 sequence is 17 residues long. Germline CDR1 SQVTM, CDR2 ANQGSEA. DNA of the CDR3: TGCAGCGTTTCCTCCCAAACGGGACAGAGCCTATACAATGAGCAGTTCTTC. Translating gives CSVSSQTGQSLYNEQFF.

With regard to this clone: The sample holds other DNA sequences that translate to the same CDR3. This rearrangement joins TRBV29-1 to TRBJ2-5; D possibly matches TRBD1 or TRBD2 (5 bases each). The length of the CDR3 is 12 residues. V lost 7 bases and J 2 bases, leaving 11 bases between the germline ends. CDR1 is SQVTM and CDR2 is ANQGSEA in the germline V gene. The CDR3 loop is CSGGRAQETQYF. The CDR3 DNA reads as TGCAGCGGGGGACGGGCACAAGAGACCCAGTACTTC.

V usage is TRBV27 and J usage is TRBJ2-3, with D uncertain. V was clipped by 0 bases and J by 5 bases, with 6 bases between them. CDR1 and CDR2 from the germline V gene are MNHEY and SMNVEV (reference sequence). The CDR3 extends over 13 amino acids. The DNA of the CDR3 is TGTGCCAGCAGTTTATCCCCCTTAGATACGCAGTATTTT. Its protein product is CASSLSPLDTQYF.

The chain employs TRBV15 and TRBJ2-2, with TRBD1 identical over 9 bases. The V segment lost 3 bases and the J segment 4 bases; nucleotides outside the gene matches: 6. Germline V lookup: CDR1 LNHNV, CDR2 YYDKDF (reference sequence). There are 16 residues in the CDR3. CDR3: CATSRGDRVTTGELFF. CDR3 coding DNA: TGTGCCACCAGCAGGGGGGACAGGGTGACCACCGGGGAGCTGTTTTTT.

The chain carries TRBV4-2 and TRBJ2-1, with 8 bases that match TRBD2. The V gene end was trimmed by 0 bases and the J gene end by 8 bases; junction bases not matched to a gene: 12. CDR1 LGHNA and CDR2 YNFKEQ come from the germline V gene. There are 17 residues in the CDR3. CDR3 nucleotide sequence: TGTGCCAGCAGCCAAGAGGTTTCCCTAGCGGGCCGGGATGAGCAGTTCTTC. It is translated as CASSQEVSLAGRDEQFF.

This rearrangement joins TRBV27 to TRBJ1-1; D call uncertain. With 0 bases removed from V and 5 bases from J, the gap between germline ends came to 10 bases. The CDR3 spans 14 residues. From germline, CDR1 is MNHEY and CDR2 SMNVEV (reference sequence). DNA of the CDR3: TGTGCCAGCAGTTTATCGAACATCAGGACTGAAGCTTTCTTT. Protein sequence: CASSLSNIRTEAFF.

The chain recombines TRBV6-1 with TRBJ2-1; 13 bases match TRBD2. The germline V gene encodes CDR1 MNHNS and CDR2 SASEGT. The V segment lost 4 bases and the J segment 4 bases; nucleotides outside the gene matches: 1. The CDR3 extends over 15 amino acids. The CDR3 is CASSAGLAGYNEQFF. The CDR3 DNA reads as TGTGCCAGCAGTGCGGGACTAGCGGGATACAATGAGCAGTTCTTC.

The chain couples TRBV6-6 to TRBJ2-1, with D perhaps matching TRBD1 (7 bases). Germline CDR1 and CDR2: MNHNY and SVGAGI (reference sequence). V was pared by 2 bases and J by 10 bases, with 15 bases between. The CDR3 consists of 14 residues. The CDR3 DNA reads TGTGCCAGCAGTTACGGGGGGACAGTCTTAGAGCAGTTCTTC. Translated: CASSYGGTVLEQFF.

The chain carries TRBV29-1 and TRBJ1-1; a possible D gene is TRBD1 (6 bases). The CDR3 is 13 residues long. Germline V gene sequence: CDR1 SQVTM, CDR2 ANQGSEA. The CDR3 loop reads CTATEQGNTEAFF. CDR3 nucleotide sequence: TGCACCGCCACCGAACAGGGGAACACTGAAGCTTTCTTT.

In its sample, this clone was seen a few times. The genes are TRBV28 and TRBJ2-5; the D call may be TRBD1 or TRBD2 (6 bases each). The germline V and J ends were trimmed by 6 bases and 5 bases, with 19 bases remaining between them. CDR1 and CDR2 (germline): MDHEN, SYDVKM. This CDR3 is 15 amino acids long. The CDR3 spells CASSHSEGGWETQYF. In nucleotides, the CDR3 is TGTGCCAGCAGCCACTCGGAGGGGGGCTGGGAGACCCAGTACTTC.

V gene TRBV6-5 combines with J gene TRBJ1-2, with a tentative D call TRBD1 (5 bases). V was shortened by 6 bases and J by 8 bases, with 16 bases between the two germline ends. This CDR3 has 13 amino acids. Germline-derived CDR1 and CDR2 are MNHEY and SVGAGI. CDR3 sequence (DNA): TGTGCCAGCAGCCAGGGCGCCATGGGGGGCTACACCTTC. Residues: CASSQGAMGGYTF.

This chain connects TRBV10-3 to TRBJ2-5; the match to TRBD2 covers 8 bases. V lost 6 bases to trimming and J lost 3 bases; unmatched junction nucleotides: 6. The CDR3 runs to 14 residues. Germline V lookup: CDR1 ENHRY, CDR2 SYGVKD. CDR3 sequence (DNA): TGTGCCATCAGACCCGGACTAGCCAAAGAGACCCAGTACTTC. This translates into CAIRPGLAKETQYF.

The chain carries TRBV5-4 and TRBJ2-1, with 9 positions matching TRBD1. This CDR3 is built from 15 residues. The germline gives CDR1 SGHNT, CDR2 YYREEE (reference sequence). The J segment lost 5 bases and the V segment lost 2 bases, leaving 5 bases of the junction unmatched. CDR3 region: CASSFPGQGHNEQFF. CDR3 nucleotide sequence: TGTGCCAGCAGCTTTCCGGGACAGGGTCACAATGAGCAGTTCTTC.

This clone was seen only a few times. This chain links TRBV6-6 with TRBJ2-7; 9 nucleotides align to TRBD2. Per germline, CDR1 MNHNY and CDR2 SVGAGI (reference sequence). Trimming took 6 bases from V and 3 from J; bases not matched to a gene: 9. The CDR3 has 15 residues. The CDR3 DNA reads TGTGCCAGCAGGGGGACGCTAGCGGGAATCTACGAGCAGTACTTC. It encodes CASRGTLAGIYEQYF.

The rearrangement joins TRBV5-1 to TRBJ2-1; 9 positions match TRBD1. Germline lookup yields CDR1 SGHRS and CDR2 YFSETQ. The J segment lost 6 bases and the V segment lost 4 bases, leaving 8 bases of the junction unmatched. The CDR3 is 15 amino acids. The CDR3 nucleotides read TGCGCCAGCAGCCTTGCGGGACAGGGTTCCAATGAGCAGTTCTTC. Translating gives CASSLAGQGSNEQFF.

The chain joins TRBV28 to TRBJ2-3; 8 bases map to TRBD1. This CDR3 region has 14 residues. J gave up 3 bases and V 7 bases, and 6 bases lay outside the gene matches. Per germline, CDR1 MDHEN and CDR2 SYDVKM. In DNA form, the CDR3 reads TGTGCCAGCATACGCAGGGGGCCGACAGATACGCAGTATTTT. Its translation: CASIRRGPTDTQYF.

The chain links TRBV9 to TRBJ1-2; 8 bases line up with TRBD1. The V segment lost 2 bases and the J segment 3 bases; nucleotides outside the gene matches: 9. The CDR3 runs to 16 residues. The germline V gene encodes CDR1 SGDLS and CDR2 YYNGEE. The CDR3 DNA reads TGTGCCAGCAGCGTGGGGACAGGAGAAACTGACTATGGCTACACCTTC. Protein product: CASSVGTGETDYGYTF.

The chain recombines TRBV5-1 with TRBJ2-1, with 9 positions matching TRBD2. Trimming removed 5 bases from V and 4 bases from J; junction bases left unmatched: 4. This CDR3 is 14 amino acids long. The V gene's germline CDR1 is SGHRS and CDR2 YFSETQ. The CDR3 nucleotides are TGCGCCAGCAGATCTAGCGGGGATTACAATGAGCAGTTCTTC. It yields the protein CASRSSGDYNEQFF.

The V and J genes are TRBV14 and TRBJ1-1, with D unresolved. The CDR3 has 12 residues. The V gene lost 0 bases and the J gene lost 5 bases, with 4 bases spanning the gap. Looked up from germline, CDR1 is SGHDN and CDR2 is FVKESK. CDR3 sequence reads: CASSQDWTEAFF. The CDR3 DNA is TGTGCCAGCAGCCAAGACTGGACTGAAGCTTTCTTT.

The rearrangement uses TRBV18 and TRBJ2-5; unclear D gene. V was clipped by 4 bases and J by 4 bases, with 13 bases between them. This CDR3 region has 14 residues. Germline V gives CDR1 KGHSH, CDR2 LQKENI. The CDR3 coding sequence is TGTGCCAGCTCACAGGCCCGGGCAGGAGAGACCCAGTACTTC. The encoded protein is CASSQARAGETQYF.

This clone has a handful of counts. V gene TRBV11-2 combines with J gene TRBJ1-1; D is possibly TRBD1 (5 bases). CDR1 and CDR2 (germline): SGHAT, FQNNGV. Trimming left V 5 bases short and J 6 bases short, with 10 bases between. The length of the CDR3 is 12 residues. In nucleotides, the CDR3 is TGTGCCAGCAGCCTGCGGGGCTCTGAAGCTTTCTTT. Translated: CASSLRGSEAFF.

This clone was counted only a few times. V is TRBV7-9 and J is TRBJ2-2, with D maybe TRBD2 (5 bases). In germline, CDR1 is SEHNR, CDR2 FQNEAQ (reference sequence). The CDR3 is 17 residues long. Trimming cost V 0 bases and J 0 bases, with 11 bases left between them. CDR3 amino acids: CASSLAGELANTGELFF. CDR3 nucleotides: TGTGCCAGCAGCTTAGCGGGAGAACTCGCGAACACCGGGGAGCTGTTTTTT.

The V gene is TRBV5-1, the J gene TRBJ2-6; D ambiguous. Germline CDR1 and CDR2: SGHRS and YFSETQ. The CDR3 is 16 amino acids. Deletions cut 5 bases from V and 1 base from J, with 13 bases between. The chain's CDR3 is CASRDPHVSGANVLTF. Written as DNA, the CDR3 is TGCGCCAGCAGGGACCCTCACGTGTCTGGGGCCAACGTCCTGACTTTC.

This clone was recorded a few times. This chain uses TRBV7-9 with TRBJ2-7; 14 bases map to TRBD2. V lost 5 bases, J lost 7 bases, and 13 bases stayed unmatched. In germline, CDR1 is SEHNR, CDR2 FQNEAQ (reference sequence). The CDR3 consists of 17 residues. The CDR3 reads CASSPAGTSGSLWEQYF. The CDR3, as DNA: TGTGCCAGCAGCCCCGCCGGGACTAGCGGGAGTTTGTGGGAGCAGTACTTC.

The CDR3 DNA follows: TGTGCCAGCAGCTTGGGGACAAGGGGAGGAGGGCAAGAGACCCAGTACTTC. Amino acid sequence: CASSLGTRGGGQETQYF. This sequence joins TRBV11-2 and TRBJ2-5; D tentatively reads TRBD1 or TRBD2 (6 bases each). V was cut by 3 bases and J by 2 bases, with 19 bases left in between. Looked up from germline, CDR1 is SGHAT and CDR2 is FQNNGV. The CDR3 is 17 amino acids.

This chain links TRBV29-1 with TRBJ2-7; the match to TRBD2 covers 7 bases. Unmatched junction bases numbered 18, after V lost 6 bases and J lost 1 base. This CDR3 region has 17 residues. From germline, CDR1 is SQVTM and CDR2 ANQGSEA. The CDR3 sequence is CSVWGSSGSFESYEQYF. The CDR3, as DNA: TGCAGCGTCTGGGGGTCTAGCGGTTCATTCGAGTCCTACGAGCAGTACTTC.

This sequence joins TRBV28 and TRBJ2-1; 7 bases agree with TRBD2. This CDR3 spans 15 amino acids. Germline CDR1 reads MDHEN; CDR2 reads SYDVKM. With V trimmed by 2 bases and J by 0 bases, 1 base remained unmatched. CDR3 bases: TGTGCCAGCAGTTTAGCGGGAGTCTCCTACAATGAGCAGTTCTTC. Translated, it gives CASSLAGVSYNEQFF.